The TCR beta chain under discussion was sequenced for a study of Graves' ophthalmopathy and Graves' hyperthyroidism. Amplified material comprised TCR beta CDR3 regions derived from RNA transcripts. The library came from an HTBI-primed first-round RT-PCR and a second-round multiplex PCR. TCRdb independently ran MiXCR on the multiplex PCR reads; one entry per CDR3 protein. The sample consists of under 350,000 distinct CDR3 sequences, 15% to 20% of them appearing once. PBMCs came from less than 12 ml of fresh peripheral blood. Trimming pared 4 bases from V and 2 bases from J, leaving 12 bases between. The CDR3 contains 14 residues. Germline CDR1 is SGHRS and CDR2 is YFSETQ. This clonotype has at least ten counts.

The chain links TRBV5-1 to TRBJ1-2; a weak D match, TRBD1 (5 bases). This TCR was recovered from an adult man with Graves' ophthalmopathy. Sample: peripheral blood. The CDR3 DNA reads TGCGCCAGCAGCCAGGTGACAGACAACTATGGCTACACCTTC. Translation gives CASSQVTDNYGYTF. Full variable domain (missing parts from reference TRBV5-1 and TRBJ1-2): KAGVTQTPRYLIKTRGQQVTLSCSPISGHRSVSWYQQTPGQGLQFLFEYFSETQRNKGNFPGRFSGRQFSNSRSEMNVSTLELGDSALYLCASSQVTDNYGYTFGSGTRLTVV.